This T cell receptor beta chain was identified during a study of regulatory T cells. Amplification used 52 TRBV primers and 13 TRBJ primers. This table comes from immunoSEQ multiplex PCR, and its TCRdb copy is limited to in-frame clones, with some not included. The sample has roughly 15,000 clones, 65% to 90% seen once. Turning to this clone: Its antigen is unidentified.

All CD3G-deficient patients showed autoimmunity, more severe in two. Patients aged 2 to 39 years had fewer naive T cells. V lost 5 bases and J lost 10; bases outside the gene matches: 3. The CDR3 runs 11 residues. Germline CDR1 is DFQATT and CDR2 is SNEGSKA (reference sequence). Study-wide results and limits: Regulatory T cells showed the strongest V-J pair restriction and V/J gene skewing among patient repertoires. In CD3G-deficient patients, conventional CD4+ T cells were enriched for hydrophobic CDR3 residues at positions 6 and 7.

The chain carries TRBV20-1 and TRBJ1-2, with 11 bases fitting TRBD1. This sequence was found in a person aged 25 to 40 with CD3G deficiency. Material for sequencing was conventional CD4+ T cells sorted from blood. DNA of the CDR3: TGCAGTGCTGGGGACAGGGGGTACTACACCTTC. It specifies CSAGDRGYYTF.